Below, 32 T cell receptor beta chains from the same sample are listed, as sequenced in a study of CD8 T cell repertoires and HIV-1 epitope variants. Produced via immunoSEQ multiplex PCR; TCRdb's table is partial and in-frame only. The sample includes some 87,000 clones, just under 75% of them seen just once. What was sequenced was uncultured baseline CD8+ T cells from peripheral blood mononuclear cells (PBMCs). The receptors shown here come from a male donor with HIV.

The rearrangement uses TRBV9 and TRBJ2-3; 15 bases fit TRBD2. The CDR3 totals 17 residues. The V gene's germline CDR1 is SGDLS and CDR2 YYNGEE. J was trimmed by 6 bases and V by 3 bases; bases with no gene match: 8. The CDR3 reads CASSGRGLAGGSDTQYF. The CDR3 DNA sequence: TGTGCCAGCAGCGGCCGTGGACTAGCGGGAGGGTCCGATACGCAGTATTTT.

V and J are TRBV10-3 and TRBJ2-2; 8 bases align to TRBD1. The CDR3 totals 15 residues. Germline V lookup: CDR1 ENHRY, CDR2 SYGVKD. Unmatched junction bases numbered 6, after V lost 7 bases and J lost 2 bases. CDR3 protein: CAIKKGQANTGELFF. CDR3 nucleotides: TGTGCCATCAAAAAGGGACAGGCAAACACCGGGGAGCTGTTTTTT.

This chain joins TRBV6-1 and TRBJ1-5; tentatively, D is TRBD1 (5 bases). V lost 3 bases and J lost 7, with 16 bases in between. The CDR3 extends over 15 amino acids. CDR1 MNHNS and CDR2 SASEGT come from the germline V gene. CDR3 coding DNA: TGTGCCAGCAGTGAGCAGCCGGGGCCTATGCAGCCCCAGCATTTT. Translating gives CASSEQPGPMQPQHF.

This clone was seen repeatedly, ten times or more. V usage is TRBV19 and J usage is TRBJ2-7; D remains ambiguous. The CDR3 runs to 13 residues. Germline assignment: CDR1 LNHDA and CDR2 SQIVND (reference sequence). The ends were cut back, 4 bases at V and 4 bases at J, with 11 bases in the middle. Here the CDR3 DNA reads TGTGCCAGTAGTACGGGTCTTAAGTACGAGCAGTACTTC. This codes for CASSTGLKYEQYF.

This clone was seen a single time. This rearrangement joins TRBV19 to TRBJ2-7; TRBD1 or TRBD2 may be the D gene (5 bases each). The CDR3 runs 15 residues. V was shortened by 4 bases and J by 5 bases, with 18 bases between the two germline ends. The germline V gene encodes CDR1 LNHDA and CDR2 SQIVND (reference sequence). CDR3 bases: TGTGCCAGTAGTAAACCAGGGACCCAGGCCCACGAGCAGTACTTC. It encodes CASSKPGTQAHEQYF.

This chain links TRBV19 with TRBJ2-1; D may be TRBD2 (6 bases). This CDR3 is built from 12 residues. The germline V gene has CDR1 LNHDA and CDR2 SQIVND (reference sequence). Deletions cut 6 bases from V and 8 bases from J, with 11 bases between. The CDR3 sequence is CASRRRVDEQFF. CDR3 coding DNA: TGTGCCAGTAGACGGAGGGTGGATGAGCAGTTCTTC.

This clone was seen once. The CDR3 nucleotides are TGCGCCAGCAGCTTGGGGGACAGGATTTCCTACGAGCAGTACTTC. Translation gives CASSLGDRISYEQYF. The chain is built from TRBV5-1 and TRBJ2-7; TRBD1 aligns across 8 bases. Germline V gene sequence: CDR1 SGHRS, CDR2 YFSETQ. The CDR3 extends over 15 amino acids. V was clipped by 0 bases and J by 1 base; unmatched bases: 3. Supplemented by reference TRBV5-1 and TRBJ2-7, the full variable domain reads KAGVTQTPRYLIKTRGQQVTLSCSPISGHRSVSWYQQTPGQGLQFLFEYFSETQRNKGNFPGRFSGRQFSNSRSEMNVSTLELGDSALYLCASSLGDRISYEQYFGPGTRLTVT.

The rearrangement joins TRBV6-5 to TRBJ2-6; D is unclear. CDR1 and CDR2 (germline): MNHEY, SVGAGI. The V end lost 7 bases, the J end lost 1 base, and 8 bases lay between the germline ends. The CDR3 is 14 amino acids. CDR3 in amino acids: CASTLVSGANVLTF. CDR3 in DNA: TGTGCCAGCACCTTAGTATCTGGGGCCAACGTCCTGACTTTC.

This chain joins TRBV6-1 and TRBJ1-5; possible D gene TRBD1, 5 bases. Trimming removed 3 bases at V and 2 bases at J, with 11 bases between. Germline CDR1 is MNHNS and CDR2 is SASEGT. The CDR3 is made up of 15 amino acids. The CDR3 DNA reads TGTGCCAGCAGTGAGTATGGGGGGGGCAATCAGCCCCAGCATTTT. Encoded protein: CASSEYGGGNQPQHF.

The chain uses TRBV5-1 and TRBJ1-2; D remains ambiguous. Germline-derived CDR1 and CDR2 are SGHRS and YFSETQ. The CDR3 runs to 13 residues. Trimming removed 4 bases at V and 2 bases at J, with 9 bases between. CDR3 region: CASSPGINYGYTF. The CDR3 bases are TGCGCCAGCAGCCCCGGGATAAACTATGGCTACACCTTC.

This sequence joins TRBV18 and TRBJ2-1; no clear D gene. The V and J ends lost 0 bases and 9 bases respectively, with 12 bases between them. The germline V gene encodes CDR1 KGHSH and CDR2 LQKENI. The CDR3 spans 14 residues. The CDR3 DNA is TGTGCCAGCTCACCACCGGCCCGGACGGGTGAGCAGTTCTTC. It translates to CASSPPARTGEQFF.

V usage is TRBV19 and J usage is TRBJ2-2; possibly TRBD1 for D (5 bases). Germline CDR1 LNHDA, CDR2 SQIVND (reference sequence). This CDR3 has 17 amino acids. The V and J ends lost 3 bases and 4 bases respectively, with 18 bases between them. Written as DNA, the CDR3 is TGTGCCAGTAGTATTAAAGGTGCGACAGTACTCACCGGGGAGCTGTTTTTT. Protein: CASSIKGATVLTGELFF.

The CDR3 DNA reads as TGTGCCAGCAGTGTGGCACTAGGCTACGAGCAGTACTTC. Translated: CASSVALGYEQYF. V gene TRBV6-1 combines with J gene TRBJ2-7, with D possibly matching TRBD2 (5 bases). The CDR3 contains 13 residues. Trimming took 4 bases from V and 3 from J, leaving 10 bases between them. Germline V CDR1 and CDR2: MNHNS, SASEGT.

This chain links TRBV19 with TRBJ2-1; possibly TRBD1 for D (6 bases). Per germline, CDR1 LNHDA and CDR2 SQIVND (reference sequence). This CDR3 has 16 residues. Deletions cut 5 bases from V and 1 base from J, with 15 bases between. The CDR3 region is CASSATQGFSYNEQFF. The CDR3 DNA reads TGTGCCAGTAGTGCAACACAGGGTTTTTCCTACAATGAGCAGTTCTTC.

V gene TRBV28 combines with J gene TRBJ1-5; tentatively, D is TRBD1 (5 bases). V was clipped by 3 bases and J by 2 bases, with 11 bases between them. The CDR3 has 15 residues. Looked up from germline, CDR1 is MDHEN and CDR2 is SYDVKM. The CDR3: CASSFGGTGNQPQHF. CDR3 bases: TGTGCCAGCAGTTTTGGGGGGACGGGCAATCAGCCCCAGCATTTT.

The DNA of the CDR3 is TGTGCCAGCAGCCCGAAGACTGGCTACCACTCCTACAATGAGCAGTTCTTC. Translated: CASSPKTGYHSYNEQFF. The chain is built from TRBV12-1 and TRBJ2-1; whether TRBD2, the table's D call, matches the DNA was not checked. TRBV12-1 is reported as a pseudogene. The CDR3 loop spans 17 amino acids.

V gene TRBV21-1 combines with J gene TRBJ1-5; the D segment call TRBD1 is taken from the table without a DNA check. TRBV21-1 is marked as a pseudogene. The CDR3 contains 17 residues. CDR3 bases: TGTGCCAGCAGCAAAGGAGGACGACAGGAGAGCAATCAGCCCCAGCATTTT. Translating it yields CASSKGGRQESNQPQHF.

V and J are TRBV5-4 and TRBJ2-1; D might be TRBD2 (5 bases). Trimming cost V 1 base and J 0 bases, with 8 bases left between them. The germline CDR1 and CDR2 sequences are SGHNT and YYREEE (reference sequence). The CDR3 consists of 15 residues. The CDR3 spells CASSLRTVSYNEQFF. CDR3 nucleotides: TGTGCCAGCAGCTTGCGGACTGTCTCCTACAATGAGCAGTTCTTC. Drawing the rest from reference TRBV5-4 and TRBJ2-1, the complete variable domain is ETGVTQSPTHLIKTRGQQVTLRCSSQSGHNTVSWYQQALGQGPQFIFQYYREEENGRGNFPPRFSGLQFPNYSSELNVNALELDDSALYLCASSLRTVSYNEQFFGPGTRLTVL.

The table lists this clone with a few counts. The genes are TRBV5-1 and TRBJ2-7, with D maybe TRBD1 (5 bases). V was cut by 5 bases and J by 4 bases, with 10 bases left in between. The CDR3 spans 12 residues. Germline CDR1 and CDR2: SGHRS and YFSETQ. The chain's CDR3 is CASRPDSYEQYF. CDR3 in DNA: TGCGCCAGCAGGCCTGACAGTTACGAGCAGTACTTC.

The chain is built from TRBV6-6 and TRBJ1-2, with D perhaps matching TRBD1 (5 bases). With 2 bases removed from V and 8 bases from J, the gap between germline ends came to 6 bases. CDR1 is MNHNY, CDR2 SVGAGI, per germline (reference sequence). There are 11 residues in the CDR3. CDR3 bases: TGTGCCAGCAGTTACCCAGGGGGCTACACCTTC. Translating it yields CASSYPGGYTF.

Here the CDR3 reads CSVASQGRRGANEKLFF. The CDR3 DNA reads TGCAGCGTTGCTTCGCAGGGGCGGCGGGGAGCTAATGAAAAACTGTTTTTT. The chain uses TRBV29-1 and TRBJ1-4, with D maybe TRBD1 (6 bases). This CDR3 contains 17 residues. Per germline, CDR1 SQVTM and CDR2 ANQGSEA. The V gene lost 4 bases and the J gene lost 3 bases, with 21 bases spanning the gap.

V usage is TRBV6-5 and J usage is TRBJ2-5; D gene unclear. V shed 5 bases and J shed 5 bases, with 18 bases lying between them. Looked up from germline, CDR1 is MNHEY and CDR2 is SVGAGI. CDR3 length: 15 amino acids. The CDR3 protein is CASSPLMGAAETQYF. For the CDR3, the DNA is TGTGCCAGCAGTCCATTGATGGGCGCGGCGGAGACCCAGTACTTC.

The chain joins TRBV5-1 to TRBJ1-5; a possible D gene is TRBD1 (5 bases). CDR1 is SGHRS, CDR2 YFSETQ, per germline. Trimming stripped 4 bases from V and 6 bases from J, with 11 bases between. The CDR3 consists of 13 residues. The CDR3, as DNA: TGCGCCAGCAGCACGGTGGGGGGTCAGCCCCAGCATTTT. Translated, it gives CASSTVGGQPQHF.

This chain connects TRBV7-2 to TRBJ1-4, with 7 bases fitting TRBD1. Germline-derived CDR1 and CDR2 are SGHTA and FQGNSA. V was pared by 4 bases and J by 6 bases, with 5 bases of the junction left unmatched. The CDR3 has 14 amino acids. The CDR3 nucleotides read TGTGCCAGCAGCTCCGGGGGACAGTATGAAAAACTGTTTTTT. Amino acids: CASSSGGQYEKLFF.

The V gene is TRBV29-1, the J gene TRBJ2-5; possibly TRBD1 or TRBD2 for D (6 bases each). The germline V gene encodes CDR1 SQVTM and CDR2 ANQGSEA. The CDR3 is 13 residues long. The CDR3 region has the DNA TGCACCACCTCAAGGGGGGTTAGAGAGACCCAGTACTTC. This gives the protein CTTSRGVRETQYF.

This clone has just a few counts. CDR3 region: CASSSHTFYPYNEQFF. The CDR3 bases are TGTGCCAGCAGCTCCCACACCTTTTATCCTTACAATGAGCAGTTCTTC. The V gene is TRBV9, the J gene TRBJ2-1; no reliable D call. The germline V gene has CDR1 SGDLS and CDR2 YYNGEE. The V gene lost 4 bases and the J gene lost 4 bases, with 18 bases spanning the gap. The CDR3 has 16 amino acids.

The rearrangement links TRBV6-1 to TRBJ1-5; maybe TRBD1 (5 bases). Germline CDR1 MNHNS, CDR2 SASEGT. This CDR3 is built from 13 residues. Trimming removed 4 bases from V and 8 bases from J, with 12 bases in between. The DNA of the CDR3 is TGTGCCAGCAGTGCCCGGGGGAGGAAGCCCCAGCATTTT. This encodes CASSARGRKPQHF.

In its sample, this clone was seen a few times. The chain's CDR3 is CAWSVRGNNEKLFF. The CDR3 DNA follows: TGTGCCTGGAGTGTAAGGGGTAATAATGAAAAACTGTTTTTT. V is TRBV30 and J is TRBJ1-4; a weak D match, TRBD1 (5 bases). The V gene lost 0 bases and the J gene lost 4 bases, with 9 bases spanning the gap. The germline CDR1 and CDR2 sequences are GTSNPN and SVGIG (reference sequence). The CDR3 covers 14 residues. The full variable domain, its missing parts supplied by reference TRBV30 and TRBJ1-4, is SQTIHQWPATLVQPVGSPLSLECTVEGTSNPNLYWYRQAAGRGLQLLFYSVGIGQISSEVPQNLSASRPQDRQFILSSKKLLLSDSGFYLCAWSVRGNNEKLFFGSGTQLSVL.

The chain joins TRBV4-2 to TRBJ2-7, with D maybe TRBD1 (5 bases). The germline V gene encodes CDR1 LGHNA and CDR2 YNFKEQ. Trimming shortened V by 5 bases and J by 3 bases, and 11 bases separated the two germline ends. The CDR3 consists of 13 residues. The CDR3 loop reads CASSLVGDYEQYF. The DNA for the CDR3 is TGTGCCAGCAGCTTGGTAGGGGACTACGAGCAGTACTTC.

Here the CDR3 reads CAANKGGGTEAFF. The CDR3 DNA reads TGTGCCGCTAACAAGGGGGGAGGGACTGAAGCTTTCTTT. The gene calls are TRBV30 and TRBJ1-1; D perhaps matches TRBD1 (6 bases). Trimming pared 8 bases from V and 5 bases from J, leaving 18 bases between. Germline loops: CDR1 GTSNPN, CDR2 SVGIG (reference sequence). The CDR3 has 13 amino acids.

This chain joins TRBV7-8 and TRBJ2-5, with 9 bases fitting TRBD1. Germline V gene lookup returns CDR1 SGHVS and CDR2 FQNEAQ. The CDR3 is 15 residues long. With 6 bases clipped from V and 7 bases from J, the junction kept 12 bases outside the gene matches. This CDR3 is CASRTFTGGAGTQYF. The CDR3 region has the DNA TGTGCCAGCAGAACATTTACAGGGGGCGCTGGGACCCAGTACTTC.

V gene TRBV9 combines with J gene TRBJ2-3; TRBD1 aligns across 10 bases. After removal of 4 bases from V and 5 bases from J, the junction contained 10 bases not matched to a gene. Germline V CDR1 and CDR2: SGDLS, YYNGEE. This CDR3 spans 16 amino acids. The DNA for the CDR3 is TGTGCCAGCAGCCCCTCGATTGGACAGGGGGAAGATACGCAGTATTTT. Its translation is CASSPSIGQGEDTQYF.